A few counts support the clone carrying this T cell receptor (beta chain). No antigen is known for it. At least 7 million PBMCs were isolated per sample. This record belongs to a study of blood T cells in healthy people across ages. Whole-study results and caveats: Possibly, changes in expanded clonotypes were confounded because donor CMV status was unknown. A conclusive naive versus antigen-experienced comparison was prevented by the unsorted PBMCs.

With a J-beta primer mix and a sample-barcoded 5' primer, a second PCR ran 7 to 11 cycles. Each of the cDNA molecules was tagged by a template-switch adaptor with 12 random nucleotides. Each CDR3 protein is one row after TCRdb ran MiXCR on the 5' RACE reads. Here the sample spans about 1.1 million distinct CDR3 sequences, more than 30% being singletons. The CDR3 is 15 residues long. Germline V gene sequence: CDR1 SGHTA, CDR2 FQGTGA. V lost 5 bases, J lost 5 bases, and 17 bases lay in between. The chain couples TRBV7-3 to TRBJ2-3; either TRBD1 or TRBD2 may supply D (5 bases each). Sequenced: blood. The sequence was obtained from a man younger than 35 in good health. The CDR3 spells CASSQGEGMGDTQYF. The DNA of the CDR3 is TGTGCCAGCAGCCAGGGAGAAGGGATGGGAGATACGCAGTATTTT.